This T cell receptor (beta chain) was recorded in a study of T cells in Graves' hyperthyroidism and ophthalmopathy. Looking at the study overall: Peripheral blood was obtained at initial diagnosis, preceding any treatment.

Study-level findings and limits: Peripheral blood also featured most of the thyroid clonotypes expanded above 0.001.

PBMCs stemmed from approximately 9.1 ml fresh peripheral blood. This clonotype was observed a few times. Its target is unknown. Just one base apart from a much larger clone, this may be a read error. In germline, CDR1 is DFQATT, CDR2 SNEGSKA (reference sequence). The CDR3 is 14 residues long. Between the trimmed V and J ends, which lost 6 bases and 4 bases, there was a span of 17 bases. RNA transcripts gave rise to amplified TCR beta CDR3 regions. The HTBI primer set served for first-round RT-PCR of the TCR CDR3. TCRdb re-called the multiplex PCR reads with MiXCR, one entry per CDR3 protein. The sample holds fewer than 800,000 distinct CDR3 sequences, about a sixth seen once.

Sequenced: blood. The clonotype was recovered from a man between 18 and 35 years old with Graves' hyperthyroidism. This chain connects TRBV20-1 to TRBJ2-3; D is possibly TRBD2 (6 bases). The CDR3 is CSAIGGSTADTQYF. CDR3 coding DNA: TGCAGTGCCATCGGGGGATCCACCGCAGATACGCAGTATTTT.